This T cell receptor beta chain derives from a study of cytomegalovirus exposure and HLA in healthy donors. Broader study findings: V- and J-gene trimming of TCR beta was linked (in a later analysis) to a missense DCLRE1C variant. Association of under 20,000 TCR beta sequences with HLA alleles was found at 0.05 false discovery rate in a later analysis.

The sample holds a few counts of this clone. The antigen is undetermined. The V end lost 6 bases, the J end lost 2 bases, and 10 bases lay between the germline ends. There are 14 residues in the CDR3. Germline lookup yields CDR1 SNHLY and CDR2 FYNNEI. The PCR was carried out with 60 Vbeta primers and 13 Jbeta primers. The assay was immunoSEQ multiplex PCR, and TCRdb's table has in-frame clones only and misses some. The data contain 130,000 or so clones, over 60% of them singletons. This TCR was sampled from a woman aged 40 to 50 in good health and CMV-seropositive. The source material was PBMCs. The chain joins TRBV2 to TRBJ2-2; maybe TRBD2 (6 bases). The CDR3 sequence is CASSGGTNTGELFF. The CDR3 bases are TGTGCCAGCAGCGGCGGGACCAACACCGGGGAGCTGTTTTTT. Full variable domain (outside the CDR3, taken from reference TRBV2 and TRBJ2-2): EPEVTQTPSHQVTQMGQEVILRCVPISNHLYFYWYRQILGQKVEFLVSFYNNEISEKSEIFDDQFSVERPDGSNFTLKIRSTKLEDSAMYFCASSGGTNTGELFFGEGSRLTVL.